This T cell receptor beta chain was identified in a study of T cells after yellow fever vaccination (dated by TCRdb to the late 2010s). Turning to the overall study: The SMART-Seq v4 Ultra Low Input RNA kit was used to prepare libraries from fractions with low cell numbers. To track T-cell clones before and after primary and booster YFV17D yellow fever vaccination, bulk TCR alpha and beta repertoires were sequenced longitudinally. Two healthy male donors made up the cohort, one aged 18 to 30 years and the other aged 30 to 40 years. Blood samples were taken at several timepoints before and after primary and secondary immunization, and bulk PBMC replicates and cell subsets were isolated.

CDR1 and CDR2 (DFQATT, SNEGSKA) derive from the germline V gene (reference sequence). Taken from cysteine to phenylalanine, the CDR3 has 10 residues. Just CDR3 DNA is preserved here, 30 bases in frame from base 1. V lost 3 bases and J lost 9 bases; the stretch between them is 9 bases long. TCR cDNA was synthesized by 5'RACE template switching, through which a universal primer site and unique molecular identifiers were introduced. cDNA synthesis was primed from both the TCR alpha and TCR beta constant segments. Library amplification used two PCR steps, and the second PCR step added sample barcodes and sequencing adapters. Sequencing of libraries was done on Illumina HiSeq 2500 (2x100 bp) or NovaSeq (2x150 bp). The paper's data handling went like this. MIGEC handled demultiplexing of reads and collapsing into UMI consensus sequences, while MiXCR performed V(D)J alignment. Using edgeR on replicate PBMC samples, clonotypes were called vaccine-responding if FDR was below 0.01 and the log2 fold change was above 5 up to day 15. Each bulk clonotype was labeled CD4 or CD8 based on which sequenced repertoire, CD4 or CD8, contained the clonotype at higher abundance. TCRdb's own reprocessing of the public reads used fastp at Q25 and MiXCR and kept productive beta chains. Each record represents a unique CDR3 protein, reported with the most common genes and DNA among its rows. It is TCRdb's table, rather than the study itself, that gives the V and J calls and clone size. For this sample there are some 670,000 distinct CDR3 sequences; about 12% appear just once. The ten largest clones take up about 15% of the sample.

This clonotype was seen a handful of times. Its binding antigen is unknown. Per-nucleotide qualities are absent, and no much larger clonotype sits a single base away. The sample's treatment or condition label, decoded: live attenuated yellow fever vaccine strain. At every blood-draw timepoint, two biological replicates of bulk PBMCs were collected. PBMCs were isolated from peripheral blood using a standard Ficoll-Paque protocol. TriZol was used to extract RNA from bulk PBMCs, from CD4 and CD8 fractions, and from dextramer-positive and dextramer-negative fractions. The research as a whole found: The secondary T-cell response was found to be weaker but faster than the primary response, with a peak reached on day 5 rather than on day 15. Computational filtering was needed because FACS-sorted repertoires could contain abundant contaminating clonotypes from the bulk population. After the booster, most of the clones that had expanded following primary vaccination were detected again (96% of CD4 and 80% to 90% of CD8), which suggests that memory was broadly maintained. Only a couple of donors were included in the study, so the extent to which the findings can be generalized is limited. A small fraction of clonotypes showed up in both the CD4 and CD8 compartments, probably as a result of convergent recombination.

The specimen was PBMCs, collected on the day of the yellow fever booster vaccination. Here the chain combines TRBV20-1 and TRBJ2-7; TRBD2 might be the D gene, on 5 matching bases. The origin of this receptor is a man younger than 40 who received the YFV17D yellow fever vaccine. The nucleotide sequence reads TGCAGTGCTAGCGAAGGAGGGCAGTACTTC. The translation is CSASEGGQYF.